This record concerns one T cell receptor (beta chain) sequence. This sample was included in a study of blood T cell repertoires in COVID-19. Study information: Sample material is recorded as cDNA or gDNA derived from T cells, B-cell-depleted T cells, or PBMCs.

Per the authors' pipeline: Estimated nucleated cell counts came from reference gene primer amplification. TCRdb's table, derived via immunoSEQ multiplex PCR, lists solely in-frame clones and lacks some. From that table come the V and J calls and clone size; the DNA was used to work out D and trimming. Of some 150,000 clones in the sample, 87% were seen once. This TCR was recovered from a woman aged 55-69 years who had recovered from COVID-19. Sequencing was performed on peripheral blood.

The CDR3 loop reads CASSYDRAYNSPLHF. The CDR3 DNA follows: TGTGCCAGCAGTTACGACAGGGCTTATAATTCACCCCTCCACTTT. The chain links TRBV6-2 or TRBV6-3 to TRBJ1-6; 7 nucleotides match TRBD1. The CDR3 runs 15 residues. V shed 2 bases and J 4 bases; nucleotides not matched to a gene: 2. Looked up from germline, CDR1 is MNHEY and CDR2 is SVGEGT.